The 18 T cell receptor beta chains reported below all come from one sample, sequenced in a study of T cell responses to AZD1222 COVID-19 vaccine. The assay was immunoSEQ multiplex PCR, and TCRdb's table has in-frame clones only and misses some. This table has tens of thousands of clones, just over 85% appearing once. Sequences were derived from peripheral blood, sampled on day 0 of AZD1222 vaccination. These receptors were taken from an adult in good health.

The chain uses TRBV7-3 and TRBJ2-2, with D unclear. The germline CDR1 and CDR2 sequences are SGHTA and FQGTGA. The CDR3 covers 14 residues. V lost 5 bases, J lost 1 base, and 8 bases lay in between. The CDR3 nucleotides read TGTGCCAGCAGCCCCGACATGAACACCGGGGAGCTGTTTTTT. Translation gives CASSPDMNTGELFF.

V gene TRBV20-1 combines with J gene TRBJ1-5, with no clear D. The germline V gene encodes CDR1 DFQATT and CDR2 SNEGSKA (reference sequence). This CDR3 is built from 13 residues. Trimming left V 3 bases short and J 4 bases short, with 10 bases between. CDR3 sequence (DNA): TGCAGTGCTAGTTTGAGGGTGAATCAGCCCCAGCATTTT. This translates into CSASLRVNQPQHF.

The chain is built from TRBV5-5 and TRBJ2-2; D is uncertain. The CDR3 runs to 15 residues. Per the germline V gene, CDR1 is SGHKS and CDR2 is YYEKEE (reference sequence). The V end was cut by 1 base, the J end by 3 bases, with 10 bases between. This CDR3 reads CASSLLGRDTGELFF. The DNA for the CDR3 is TGTGCCAGCAGCTTGTTAGGGCGCGACACCGGGGAGCTGTTTTTT.

CDR3 DNA: TGCGCCAGCAGCATGCCAGAGAACAATGAGCAGTTCTTC. Its protein is CASSMPENNEQFF. The chain is built from TRBV5-1 and TRBJ2-1; D ambiguous. Germline assignment: CDR1 SGHRS and CDR2 YFSETQ. The length of the CDR3 is 13 residues. V was pared by 4 bases and J by 5 bases, with 10 bases between.

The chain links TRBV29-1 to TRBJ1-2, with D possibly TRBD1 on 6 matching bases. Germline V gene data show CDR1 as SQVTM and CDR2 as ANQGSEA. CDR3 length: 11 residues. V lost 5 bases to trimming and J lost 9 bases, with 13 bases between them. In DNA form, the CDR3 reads TGCAGCGTTACTACAGGGATGAGCTACACCTTC. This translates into CSVTTGMSYTF. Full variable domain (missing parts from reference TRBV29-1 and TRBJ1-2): SAVISQKPSRDICQRGTSLTIQCQVDSQVTMMFWYRQQPGQSLTLIATANQGSEATYESGFVIDKFPISRPNLTFSTLTVSNMSPEDSSIYLCSVTTGMSYTFGSGTRLTVV.

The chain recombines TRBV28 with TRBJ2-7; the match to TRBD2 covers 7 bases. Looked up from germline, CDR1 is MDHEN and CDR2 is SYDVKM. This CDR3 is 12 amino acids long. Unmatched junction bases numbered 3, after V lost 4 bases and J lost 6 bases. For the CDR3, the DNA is TGTGCCAGCAGTTCATGGGAGGGCGAGCAGTACTTC. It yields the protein CASSSWEGEQYF. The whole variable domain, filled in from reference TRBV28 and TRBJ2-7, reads DVKVTQSSRYLVKRTGEKVFLECVQDMDHENMFWYRQDPGLGLRLIYFSYDVKMKEKGDIPEGYSVSREKKERFSLILESASTNQTSMYLCASSSWEGEQYFGPGTRLTVT.

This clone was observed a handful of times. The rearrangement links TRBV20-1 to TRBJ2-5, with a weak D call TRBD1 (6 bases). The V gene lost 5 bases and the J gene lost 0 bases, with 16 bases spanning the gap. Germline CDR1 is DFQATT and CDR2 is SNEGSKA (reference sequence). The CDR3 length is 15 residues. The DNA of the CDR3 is TGCAGTGCTGGTGGGGGCGGTGGGTACCAAGAGACCCAGTACTTC. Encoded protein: CSAGGGGGYQETQYF.

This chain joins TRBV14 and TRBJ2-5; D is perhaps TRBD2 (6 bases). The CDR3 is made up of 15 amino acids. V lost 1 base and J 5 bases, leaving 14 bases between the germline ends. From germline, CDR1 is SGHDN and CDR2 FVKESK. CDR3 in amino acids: CASSQAPGLGETQYF. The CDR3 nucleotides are TGTGCCAGCAGCCAAGCTCCGGGACTCGGGGAGACCCAGTACTTC. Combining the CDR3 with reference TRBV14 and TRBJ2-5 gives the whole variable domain EAGVTQFPSHSVIEKGQTVTLRCDPISGHDNLYWYRRVMGKEIKFLLHFVKESKQDESGMPNNRFLAERTGGTYSTLKVQPAELEDSGVYFCASSQAPGLGETQYFGPGTRLLVL.

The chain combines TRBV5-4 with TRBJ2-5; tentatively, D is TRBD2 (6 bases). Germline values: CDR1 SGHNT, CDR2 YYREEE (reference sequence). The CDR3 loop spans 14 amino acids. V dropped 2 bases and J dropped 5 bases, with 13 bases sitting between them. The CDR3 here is CASSFRENAETQYF. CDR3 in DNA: TGTGCCAGCAGCTTCCGGGAGAACGCGGAGACCCAGTACTTC.

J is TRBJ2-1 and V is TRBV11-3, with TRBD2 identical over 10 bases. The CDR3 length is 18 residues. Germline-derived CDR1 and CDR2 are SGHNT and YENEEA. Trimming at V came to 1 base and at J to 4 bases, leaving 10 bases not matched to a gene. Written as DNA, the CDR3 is TGTGCCAGCAGCTTAGGGGGCTATGGTAGCGGGAGGTACAATGAGCAGTTCTTC. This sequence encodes CASSLGGYGSGRYNEQFF.

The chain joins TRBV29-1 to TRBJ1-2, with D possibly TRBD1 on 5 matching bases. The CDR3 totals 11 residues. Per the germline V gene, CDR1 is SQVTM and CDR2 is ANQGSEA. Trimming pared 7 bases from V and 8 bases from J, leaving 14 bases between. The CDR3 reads CSGGGVGGYTF. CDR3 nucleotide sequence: TGCAGCGGGGGCGGGGTAGGAGGCTACACCTTC.

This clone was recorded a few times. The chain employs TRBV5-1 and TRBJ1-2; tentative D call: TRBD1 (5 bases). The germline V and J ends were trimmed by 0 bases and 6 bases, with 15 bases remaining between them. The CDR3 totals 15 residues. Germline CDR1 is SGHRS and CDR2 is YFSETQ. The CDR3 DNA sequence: TGCGCCAGCAGCTTGGTTGCAGGGCTTTCGGATGGCTACACCTTC. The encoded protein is CASSLVAGLSDGYTF.

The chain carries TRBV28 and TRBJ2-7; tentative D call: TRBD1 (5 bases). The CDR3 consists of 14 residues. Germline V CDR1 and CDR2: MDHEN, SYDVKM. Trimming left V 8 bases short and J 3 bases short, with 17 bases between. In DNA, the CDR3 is TGTGCCAGCTCTAGGGGCGGCAAGATCTACGAGCAGTACTTC. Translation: CASSRGGKIYEQYF.

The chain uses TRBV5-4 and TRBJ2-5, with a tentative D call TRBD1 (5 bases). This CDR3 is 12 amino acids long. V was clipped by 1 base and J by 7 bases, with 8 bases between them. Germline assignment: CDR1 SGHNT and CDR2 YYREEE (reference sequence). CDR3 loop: CASSLWGGTQYF. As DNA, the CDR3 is TGTGCCAGCAGCTTGTGGGGCGGGACCCAGTACTTC.

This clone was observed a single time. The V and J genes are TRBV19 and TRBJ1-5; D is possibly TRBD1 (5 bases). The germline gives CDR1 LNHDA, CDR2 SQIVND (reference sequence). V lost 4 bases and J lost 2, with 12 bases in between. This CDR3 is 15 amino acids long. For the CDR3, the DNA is TGTGCCAGTAGTACCGGCGGGGGAGGCAATCAGCCCCAGCATTTT. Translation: CASSTGGGGNQPQHF. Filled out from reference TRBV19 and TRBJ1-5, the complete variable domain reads DGGITQSPKYLFRKEGQNVTLSCEQNLNHDAMYWYRQDPGQGLRLIYYSQIVNDFQKGDIAEGYSVSREKKESFPLTVTSAQKNPTAFYLCASSTGGGGNQPQHFGDGTRLSIL.

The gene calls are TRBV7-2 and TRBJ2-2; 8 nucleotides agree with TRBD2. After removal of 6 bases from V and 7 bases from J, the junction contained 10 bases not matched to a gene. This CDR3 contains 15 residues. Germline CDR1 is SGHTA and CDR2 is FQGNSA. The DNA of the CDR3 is TGTGCCAGCAGACAAGGGACTAGAGATGGCGGGGAGCTGTTTTTT. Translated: CASRQGTRDGGELFF.

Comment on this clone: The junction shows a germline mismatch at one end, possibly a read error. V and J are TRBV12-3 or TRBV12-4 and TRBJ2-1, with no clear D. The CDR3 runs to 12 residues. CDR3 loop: CAGSLRYNEQFF. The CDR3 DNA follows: TGTGCCGGCAGTTTAAGGTACAATGAGCAGTTCTTC.

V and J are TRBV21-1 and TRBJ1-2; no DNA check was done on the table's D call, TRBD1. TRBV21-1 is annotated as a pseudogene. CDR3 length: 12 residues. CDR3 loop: CASSKALRGYTF. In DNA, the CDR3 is TGTGCCAGCAGCAAAGCGCTCAGGGGCTACACCTTC.